These 32 T cell receptor beta chains came from one sample sequenced in a study of cytomegalovirus exposure and HLA in healthy donors. PCR employed 60 Vbeta and 13 Jbeta primers. TCRdb's table, derived via immunoSEQ multiplex PCR, lists solely in-frame clones and lacks some. The sample has under 200,000 clones, approximately 81% seen once. The sequenced sample was PBMCs. The receptors were sampled from a female donor in good health and CMV-seronegative.

The chain carries TRBV27 and TRBJ1-5; a possible D gene is TRBD1 (6 bases). The V gene lost 5 bases and the J gene lost 7 bases, with 21 bases spanning the gap. CDR3 length: 16 amino acids. Germline CDR1 is MNHEY and CDR2 is SMNVEV (reference sequence). The CDR3 reads CASSAGALTGPQPQHF. Here the CDR3 DNA reads TGTGCCAGCAGTGCAGGGGCCTTAACAGGGCCGCAGCCCCAGCATTTT.

As DNA, the CDR3 is TGCGCCAGCAGCCAAGTCCCCGGTCAGGGGAATACTAACTATGGCTACACCTTC. Its protein is CASSQVPGQGNTNYGYTF. The chain combines TRBV4-1 with TRBJ1-2, with D possibly TRBD1 on 6 matching bases. This CDR3 spans 18 amino acids. Trimming pared 1 base from V and 0 bases from J, leaving 18 bases between. The germline V gene has CDR1 MGHRA and CDR2 YSYEKL.

The V and J genes are TRBV2 and TRBJ1-1; D ambiguous. CDR1 and CDR2 (germline): SNHLY, FYNNEI. Trimming stripped 7 bases from V and 5 bases from J, with 17 bases between. The CDR3 is made up of 14 amino acids. The CDR3 protein is CASTPHDGVTEAFF. The CDR3 nucleotides are TGTGCCAGCACCCCACACGACGGGGTTACTGAAGCTTTCTTT.

The chain combines TRBV9 with TRBJ2-7, with D uncertain. In germline, CDR1 is SGDLS, CDR2 YYNGEE. V was clipped by 0 bases and J by 3 bases, with 10 bases between them. The CDR3 extends over 14 amino acids. CDR3 loop: CASSVAWADYEQYF. The CDR3 DNA is TGTGCCAGCAGCGTAGCTTGGGCCGACTACGAGCAGTACTTC. Looking up the rest from reference TRBV9 and TRBJ2-7 gives the full variable domain: DSGVTQTPKHLITATGQRVTLRCSPRSGDLSVYWYQQSLDQGLQFLIQYYNGEERAKGNILERFSAQQFPDLHSELNLSSLELGDSALYFCASSVAWADYEQYFGPGTRLTVT.

This rearrangement joins TRBV9 to TRBJ1-1; D is undetermined. CDR1 is SGDLS and CDR2 is YYNGEE in the germline V gene. The CDR3 runs 14 residues. The V end was cut by 3 bases, the J end by 5 bases, with 14 bases between. The CDR3 DNA reads as TGTGCCAGCAGCGCGGACGCCCGAGGGACTGAAGCTTTCTTT. Its translation: CASSADARGTEAFF.

The chain carries TRBV18 and TRBJ2-2; 8 nucleotides match TRBD2. Germline assignment: CDR1 KGHSH and CDR2 LQKENI. The CDR3 extends over 16 amino acids. The junction had 9 bases not matched to a gene; V was cut back by 6 bases and J by 3 bases. The CDR3 nucleotides are TGTGCCAGCTCCTCAGGAGCGGGAGCCTACACCGGGGAGCTGTTTTTT. Translation gives CASSSGAGAYTGELFF.

This rearrangement joins TRBV7-2 to TRBJ1-6; the D gene is possibly TRBD1 (6 bases). The CDR3 contains 19 residues. V dropped 3 bases and J dropped 7 bases, with 25 bases sitting between them. Per germline, CDR1 SGHTA and CDR2 FQGNSA. Here the CDR3 reads CASSFFPTGPGQRNSPLHF. Written as DNA, the CDR3 is TGTGCCAGCAGCTTTTTTCCGACGGGTCCGGGACAAAGAAATTCACCCCTCCACTTT. The whole variable domain, remainder taken from reference TRBV7-2 and TRBJ1-6, is GAGVSQSPSNKVTEKGKDVELRCDPISGHTALYWYRQSLGQGLEFLIYFQGNSAPDKSGLPSDRFSAERTGGSVSTLTIQRTQQEDSAVYLCASSFFPTGPGQRNSPLHFGNGTRLTVT.

This clone was found once. V and J are TRBV5-1 and TRBJ1-2; D ambiguous. The CDR3 sequence is 16 residues long. V gave up 4 bases and J gave up 1 base, with 17 bases separating them. Germline CDR1 reads SGHRS; CDR2 reads YFSETQ. CDR3: CASSESGSGINYGYTF. DNA for the CDR3: TGCGCCAGCAGCGAGTCTGGGTCCGGGATTAACTATGGCTACACCTTC.

The chain is built from TRBV19 and TRBJ1-5; D not resolved. The CDR3 has 14 residues. With 3 bases removed from V and 6 bases from J, the gap between germline ends came to 12 bases. Per germline, CDR1 LNHDA and CDR2 SQIVND (reference sequence). The CDR3 DNA sequence: TGTGCCAGTAGTATCGGGGTAGGAAGTCAGCCCCAGCATTTT. Its protein product is CASSIGVGSQPQHF.

J is TRBJ1-5 and V is TRBV6-1; TRBD1 matches 8 bases. The germline CDR1 and CDR2 sequences are MNHNS and SASEGT. V gave up 4 bases and J gave up 0 bases; unmatched junction bases: 2. The CDR3 covers 15 residues. Here the CDR3 DNA reads TGTGCCAGCAGTGTAGGACAGGGTAGCAATCAGCCCCAGCATTTT. Translation: CASSVGQGSNQPQHF.

The rearrangement uses TRBV30 and TRBJ2-7; no firm D call. CDR3 length: 13 amino acids. Germline V gene sequence: CDR1 GTSNPN, CDR2 SVGIG (reference sequence). V was cut by 3 bases and J by 2 bases, with 11 bases left in between. The CDR3 nucleotides read TGTGCCTGGAGCCAAGCACTGGCCTACGAGCAGTACTTC. This translates into CAWSQALAYEQYF.

The rearrangement uses TRBV25-1 and TRBJ1-4; 9 positions agree with TRBD1. Germline trimming cut 2 bases from V and 6 bases from J; bases unmatched to any gene: 4. This CDR3 has 15 amino acids. In germline, CDR1 is MGHDK, CDR2 SYGVNS. CDR3 sequence reads: CASSEGGQGHEKLFF. CDR3 sequence (DNA): TGTGCCAGCAGTGAAGGGGGACAGGGTCATGAAAAACTGTTTTTT. The whole variable domain, remainder taken from reference TRBV25-1 and TRBJ1-4, is EADIYQTPRYLVIGTGKKITLECSQTMGHDKMYWYQQDPGMELHLIHYSYGVNSTEKGDLSSESTVSRIRTEHFPLTLESARPSHTSQYLCASSEGGQGHEKLFFGSGTQLSVL.

CDR3 sequence reads: CASSSGWGSGNTIYF. The CDR3 nucleotides are TGTGCCAGCAGCTCGGGATGGGGCTCTGGAAACACCATATATTTT. The chain has TRBV5-4 and TRBJ1-3; no clear D gene. V was cut by 3 bases and J by 0 bases, with 10 bases left in between. Germline V CDR1 and CDR2: SGHNT, YYREEE (reference sequence). This CDR3 contains 15 residues.

The chain has TRBV28 and TRBJ2-5; D gene uncertain. V lost 2 bases and J lost 7, with 11 bases in between. The CDR3 sequence is 13 residues long. CDR1 is MDHEN, CDR2 SYDVKM, per germline. The CDR3 DNA is TGTGCCAGCAGTTTAAACCCGATCGGGACCCAGTACTTC. This sequence encodes CASSLNPIGTQYF.

This clone occurred once. This chain joins TRBV19 and TRBJ2-1; D not certain. Germline CDR1 reads LNHDA; CDR2 reads SQIVND (reference sequence). CDR3 length: 15 residues. Trimming removed 6 bases at V and 0 bases at J, with 12 bases between. The CDR3 sequence: CASSPTPYSYNEQFF. The CDR3 DNA reads TGTGCCAGTAGCCCGACACCGTACTCCTACAATGAGCAGTTCTTC.

J is TRBJ2-5 and V is TRBV10-3, with D perhaps TRBD1 (6 bases). The DNA end is more similar to TRBJ2-7, so the J call may be wrong. This CDR3 contains 13 residues. The germline V gene encodes CDR1 ENHRY and CDR2 SYGVKD. This CDR3 is CAISDLGAYEQYF. For the CDR3, the DNA is TGTGCCATCAGTGATTTGGGGGCTTACGAGCAGTACTTC.

The J gene is TRBJ1-1, the V gene TRBV19, with D possibly matching TRBD1 (6 bases). Germline CDR1 is LNHDA and CDR2 is SQIVND (reference sequence). Trimming pared 4 bases from V and 6 bases from J, leaving 12 bases between. This CDR3 has 13 amino acids. This chain's CDR3 is CASSTQTGPEAFF. Written as DNA, the CDR3 is TGTGCCAGTAGTACCCAAACAGGGCCTGAAGCTTTCTTT. The full variable domain, rest sourced from reference TRBV19 and TRBJ1-1, is DGGITQSPKYLFRKEGQNVTLSCEQNLNHDAMYWYRQDPGQGLRLIYYSQIVNDFQKGDIAEGYSVSREKKESFPLTVTSAQKNPTAFYLCASSTQTGPEAFFGQGTRLTVV.

The chain links TRBV27 to TRBJ2-3; 7 bases align to TRBD1. CDR3 length: 15 residues. V gave up 10 bases and J gave up 0 bases; unmatched junction bases: 10. The V gene's germline CDR1 is MNHEY and CDR2 SMNVEV (reference sequence). The CDR3 is CATTPRDSSTDTQYF. The CDR3 nucleotides are TGTGCCACCACCCCGAGGGACAGCAGCACAGATACGCAGTATTTT.

This clone was found once. The rearrangement links TRBV7-9 to TRBJ1-1; D call uncertain. Trimming left V 5 bases short and J 6 bases short, with 19 bases between. CDR1 is SEHNR, CDR2 FQNEAQ, per germline (reference sequence). The CDR3 sequence is 15 residues long. CDR3 amino acids: CASSPSSAGGPEAFF. The CDR3, as DNA: TGTGCCAGCAGCCCCTCTTCCGCAGGCGGGCCTGAAGCTTTCTTT.

The chain has TRBV27 and TRBJ2-5; no clear D. Per the germline V gene, CDR1 is MNHEY and CDR2 is SMNVEV (reference sequence). V shed 3 bases and J shed 5 bases, with 4 bases lying between them. The CDR3 loop spans 11 amino acids. CDR3: CASSLGETQYF. The CDR3 nucleotides are TGTGCCAGCAGTTTGGGCGAGACCCAGTACTTC.

This clone came up once. V gene TRBV7-9 combines with J gene TRBJ1-3; no definite D call. The CDR3 loop spans 15 amino acids. Germline CDR1 and CDR2: SEHNR and FQNEAQ (reference sequence). V gave up 5 bases and J gave up 0 bases, with 11 bases separating them. This CDR3 is CASSPDGLSGNTIYF. CDR3 bases: TGTGCCAGCAGCCCAGACGGACTCTCTGGAAACACCATATATTTT. Full variable domain (missing parts from reference TRBV7-9 and TRBJ1-3): DTGVSQNPRHKITKRGQNVTFRCDPISEHNRLYWYRQTLGQGPEFLTYFQNEAQLEKSRLLSDRFSAERPKGSFSTLEIQRTEQGDSAMYLCASSPDGLSGNTIYFGEGSWLTVV.

This rearrangement joins TRBV29-1 to TRBJ2-5, with a tentative D call TRBD1 (6 bases). This CDR3 is built from 11 residues. Germline V gene lookup returns CDR1 SQVTM and CDR2 ANQGSEA. V lost 7 bases and J 5 bases, leaving 11 bases between the germline ends. The CDR3 sequence is CSASGEETQYF. As DNA, the CDR3 is TGCAGCGCCTCAGGGGAGGAGACCCAGTACTTC.

The V gene is TRBV19, the J gene TRBJ2-7; perhaps TRBD1 as D (6 bases). CDR1 LNHDA and CDR2 SQIVND come from the germline V gene (reference sequence). Trimming cost V 11 bases and J 0 bases, with 14 bases left between them. The CDR3 runs to 13 residues. CDR3 loop: CAVARDTSYEQYF. CDR3 DNA sequence: TGTGCCGTCGCAAGGGACACCTCCTACGAGCAGTACTTC.

The chain couples TRBV2 to TRBJ1-4, with D perhaps matching TRBD1 (6 bases). In germline, CDR1 is SNHLY, CDR2 FYNNEI. This CDR3 has 14 amino acids. Deletions cut 3 bases from V and 4 bases from J, with 9 bases between. CDR3 nucleotides: TGTGCCAGCAGTGAGCAGGGGTTTAATGAAAAACTGTTTTTT. Translating gives CASSEQGFNEKLFF.

The V call is TRBV28, the J call TRBJ1-5, with D hard to call. Between the trimmed V and J ends, which lost 1 base and 1 base, there was a span of 8 bases. The germline CDR1 and CDR2 sequences are MDHEN and SYDVKM. The CDR3 consists of 15 residues. In DNA, the CDR3 is TGTGCCAGCAGTTTATCCGGGGAGAGCAATCAGCCCCAGCATTTT. Translation gives CASSLSGESNQPQHF.

V is TRBV7-2 and J is TRBJ2-1; D unclear. CDR1 and CDR2 from the germline V gene are SGHTA and FQGNSA. V lost 2 bases and J lost 4, with 9 bases in between. This CDR3 has 14 residues. The CDR3 DNA reads as TGTGCCAGCAGCTTACGCACAGATTACAATGAGCAGTTCTTC. Residues: CASSLRTDYNEQFF.

The CDR3 is CASGPGHVDSNQPQHF. CDR3 in DNA: TGCGCCAGCGGACCGGGACATGTTGATAGCAATCAGCCCCAGCATTTT. The V call is TRBV5-1, the J call TRBJ1-5; tentatively, D is TRBD1 (6 bases). Trimming took 7 bases from V and 0 from J, leaving 17 bases between them. This CDR3 is built from 16 residues. Germline values: CDR1 SGHRS, CDR2 YFSETQ.

This clone has a handful of counts. This rearrangement joins TRBV19 to TRBJ2-1; a weak D match, TRBD2 (5 bases). Trimming cost V 3 bases and J 6 bases, with 12 bases left between them. CDR1 and CDR2 from the germline V gene are LNHDA and SQIVND (reference sequence). CDR3 length equals 14 residues. The CDR3 DNA reads as TGTGCCAGTAGTATCCGCCGAGAGGGCAATGAGCAGTTCTTC. It is translated as CASSIRREGNEQFF. The variable domain in full, completed from reference TRBV19 and TRBJ2-1, reads DGGITQSPKYLFRKEGQNVTLSCEQNLNHDAMYWYRQDPGQGLRLIYYSQIVNDFQKGDIAEGYSVSREKKESFPLTVTSAQKNPTAFYLCASSIRREGNEQFFGPGTRLTVL.

As DNA, the CDR3 is TGTGCCAGCAGCCAGAGGCGGGGGGGCAGCACAGATACGCAGTATTTT. It translates to CASSQRRGGSTDTQYF. The chain links TRBV7-3 to TRBJ2-3, with TRBD2 matching 9 bases. CDR1 and CDR2 from the germline V gene are SGHTA and FQGTGA. Trimming at V came to 5 bases and at J to 0 bases, leaving 6 bases not matched to a gene. This CDR3 contains 16 residues.

To note about this clone: Other DNA sequences in this specimen translate into the identical CDR3. The chain has TRBV5-5 and TRBJ2-2; D remains ambiguous. V lost 2 bases to trimming and J lost 0 bases, with 8 bases between them. This CDR3 has 15 residues. CDR1 and CDR2 (germline): SGHKS, YYEKEE (reference sequence). DNA of the CDR3: TGTGCCAGCAGCTTAGTCACAGCGAACACCGGGGAGCTGTTTTTT. Translation gives CASSLVTANTGELFF.

This clone was counted a single time. The genes are TRBV28 and TRBJ1-2; unclear D gene. The V gene's germline CDR1 is MDHEN and CDR2 SYDVKM. V dropped 6 bases and J dropped 6 bases, with 14 bases sitting between them. The CDR3 runs to 13 residues. The CDR3, as DNA: TGTGCCAGCAGATTTGGAGGAGCGAATGGCTACACCTTC. It codes for CASRFGGANGYTF.

The chain links TRBV19 to TRBJ2-6; 7 bases are shared with TRBD1. Trimming removed 7 bases from V and 0 bases from J; junction bases left unmatched: 9. The length of the CDR3 is 17 residues. Germline CDR1 and CDR2: LNHDA and SQIVND (reference sequence). CDR3 in amino acids: CASNPGQANSGANVLTF. The CDR3 bases are TGTGCCAGTAACCCTGGACAGGCGAACTCTGGGGCCAACGTCCTGACTTTC.